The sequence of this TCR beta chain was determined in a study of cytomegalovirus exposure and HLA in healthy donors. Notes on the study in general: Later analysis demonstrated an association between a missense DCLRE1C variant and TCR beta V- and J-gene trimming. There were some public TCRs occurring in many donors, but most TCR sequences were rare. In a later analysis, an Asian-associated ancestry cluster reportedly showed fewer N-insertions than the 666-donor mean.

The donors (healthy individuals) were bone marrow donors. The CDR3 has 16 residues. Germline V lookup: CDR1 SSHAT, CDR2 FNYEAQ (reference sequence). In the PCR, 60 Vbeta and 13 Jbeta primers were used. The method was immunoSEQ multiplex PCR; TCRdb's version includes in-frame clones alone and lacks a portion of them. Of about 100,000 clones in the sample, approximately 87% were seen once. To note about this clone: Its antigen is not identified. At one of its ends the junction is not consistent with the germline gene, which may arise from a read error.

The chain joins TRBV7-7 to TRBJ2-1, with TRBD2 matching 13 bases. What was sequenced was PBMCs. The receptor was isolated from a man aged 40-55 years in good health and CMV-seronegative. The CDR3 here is CASSSLLAGGLNEQFF. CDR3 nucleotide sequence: TGTGCTAGCAGCTCACTACTAGCGGGGGGGCTCAATGAGCAGTTCTTC. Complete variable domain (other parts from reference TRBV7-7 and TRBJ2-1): GAGVSQSPRYKVTKRGQDVTLRCDPISSHATLYWYQQALGQGPEFLTYFNYEAQPDKSGLPSDRFSAERPEGSISTLTIQRTEQRDSAMYRCASSSLLAGGLNEQFFGPGTRLTVL.